Listed here is a single T cell receptor beta chain. Its antigen is not yet known. No quality values exist for individual bases; no much larger clone is one base distant. Samples from volunteer blood donors who had recovered from COVID-19 were contributed by a second Seattle source. The collaborating institutions used their own protocols to collect whole blood in K2EDTA tubes. For TCRbeta analysis, collaborators shipped samples in one of three forms: frozen whole blood, isolated PBMCs, or DNA extracted from either of those sample types. This entry belongs to a study of blood T cell repertoires in COVID-19 (dated by TCRdb to 2019 to 2021). Turning to the overall study: Samples covering the acute and convalescent phases of COVID-19 were provided by collaborators in the United States, Italy and Spain. Samples were obtained from the ongoing ImmuneRACE study (first 160 participants) and from 1,254 subjects provided by 6 global collaborators. The prospective study material was composed of cDNA or gDNA derived from T cells, B-cell-depleted T cells, or PBMCs. The dataset comprised deeply sampled blood TCRbeta repertoires from subjects exposed to, actively infected with, or recovered from COVID-19. The repertoires were made available in a free public database intended to serve as a resource for research on the immune response to SARS-CoV-2. The sample metadata nearly always contained a de-identified subject ID, COVID-19 status, age in years and sex. Where available, HLA class I and class II types were obtained from metadata supplied by the sample provider rather than from assay-based typing. The research as a whole found: Clinical and demographic metadata were provided uncurated, with the amount varying by source and participant.

The immunoSEQ Assay, a bias-controlled multiplex PCR, was used to amplify TCRbeta CDR3 regions from genomic DNA. The paper's data handling went like this. The number of nucleated cells in each sample was estimated by amplification of reference gene primers within the assay. To quantify the absolute abundance of each unique TCRbeta CDR3 rearrangement, sequence reads were collapsed and filtered. For each sample, productive Simpson clonality was calculated by taking the square root of Simpson's diversity index across productive rearrangements. In its TCRdb copy, this immuneACCESS table keeps in-frame sequences only and misses some clones. Where compared with another copy, unresolved V genes explain less than half of these, and the others have no known cause. D and trimming come from the DNA, and the V and J calls and clone size come from that table. The sample contains hundreds of thousands of clones, 80% to 90% of them found a single time. In total, the top ten clones hold around 7.8% of the sample.

Trimming removed 3 bases from V and 6 bases from J; the gene matches leave 8 bases unexplained. The CDR3 sequence holds 15 residues, the cysteine and phenylalanine included. Just the 45-base CDR3 DNA is kept, in frame starting at base 1. The germline V gene yields SNHLY for CDR1 and FYNNEI for CDR2. The rearrangement joined TRBV2 to TRBJ2-5; TRBD2 aligns with 9 central bases. Input material: peripheral blood. The TCR originated in a woman in her forties or fifties who had recovered from COVID-19. The DNA sequence is given as TGTGCCAGCAGTGACCGTAGCGGGAGTACCAAGACCCAGTACTTC. Translated, this gives CASSDRSGSTKTQYF.